These 5 T cell receptor beta chains came from one sample sequenced in a study of technical replicates of blood from several donors. Here immunoSEQ multiplex PCR was the method, and the copy in TCRdb shows in-frame clones only, minus some. The table includes approximately 88,000 clones, 94% detected once. The sample comprised T cells isolated from PBMCs. The receptor set was obtained from a human donor in good health.

The chain recombines TRBV7-9 with TRBJ2-1, with 7 bases fitting TRBD2. CDR1 is SEHNR and CDR2 is FQNEAQ in the germline V gene (reference sequence). The ends lost 1 base at V and 6 bases at J; junction bases unmatched: 3. The CDR3 is 14 residues long. Written as DNA, the CDR3 is TGTGCCAGCAGCTTAGGGGACTACTTCAATGAGCAGTTCTTC. This encodes CASSLGDYFNEQFF.

This sequence joins TRBV5-1 and TRBJ2-7; no definite D call. V gave up 1 base and J gave up 0 bases, with 11 bases separating them. Looked up from germline, CDR1 is SGHRS and CDR2 is YFSETQ. The CDR3 covers 15 residues. CDR3 DNA: TGCGCCAGCAGCTTGTTTTCAGAGGACTCCTACGAGCAGTACTTC. It is translated as CASSLFSEDSYEQYF.

The V gene is TRBV19, the J gene TRBJ2-3; no clear D gene. The ends were cut back, 2 bases at V and 2 bases at J, with 14 bases in the middle. Germline V CDR1 and CDR2: LNHDA, SQIVND (reference sequence). The CDR3 length is 16 residues. Here the CDR3 DNA reads TGTGCCAGTAGTATAATCGCCAGCGAGCCCACAGATACGCAGTATTTT. Its translation is CASSIIASEPTDTQYF.

Comments on this clone: Distinct nucleotide sequences in the sample also encode this CDR3. V and J are TRBV5-1 and TRBJ1-1; D is uncertain. Germline V CDR1 and CDR2: SGHRS, YFSETQ. V lost 0 bases, J lost 1 base, and 7 bases lay in between. The CDR3 has 14 residues. CDR3 sequence reads: CASSLVSGNTEAFF. The CDR3 bases are TGCGCCAGCAGCTTGGTTTCGGGGAACACTGAAGCTTTCTTT.

The V call is TRBV29-1, the J call TRBJ1-2; D gene uncertain. V lost 7 bases and J lost 4, with 13 bases in between. The germline V gene encodes CDR1 SQVTM and CDR2 ANQGSEA. This CDR3 is built from 12 residues. The CDR3 spells CSAPDFPYGYTF. The DNA of the CDR3 is TGCAGCGCCCCGGACTTCCCCTATGGCTACACCTTC.